The clone carrying this TCR beta chain was observed a single time. In the study's own analysis: The authors estimated nucleated cell counts from reference gene primer amplification. Measured with immunoSEQ multiplex PCR; TCRdb has only the in-frame clones, and not every one. Clone size and the V and J calls come from that table; the DNA yielded D and trimming. Here the sample spans just under 40,000 clones, roughly 85% being singletons. The sample originates from a study of blood T cell repertoires in COVID-19. Study information: Acute-phase and convalescent COVID-19 samples originated in the United States, Italy and Spain. Sample material is recorded as cDNA or gDNA derived from T cells, B-cell-depleted T cells, or PBMCs.

Germline V gives CDR1 LGHDT, CDR2 YNNKEL (reference sequence). Losses at the gene ends were 1 base for V and 5 bases for J; bases not matched to a gene: 9. The CDR3 consists of 18 residues. The clonotype comes from a human donor in a cohort sampled during active COVID-19. Sequenced input: peripheral blood. The V and J genes are TRBV3-1 (or the pseudogene TRBV3-2) and TRBJ2-2, with 11 bases aligning to TRBD2. This chain's CDR3 is CASSQVVGLAGGTGELFF. The DNA of the CDR3 is TGTGCCAGCAGCCAAGTTGTCGGGCTAGCGGGAGGAACCGGGGAGCTGTTTTTT.